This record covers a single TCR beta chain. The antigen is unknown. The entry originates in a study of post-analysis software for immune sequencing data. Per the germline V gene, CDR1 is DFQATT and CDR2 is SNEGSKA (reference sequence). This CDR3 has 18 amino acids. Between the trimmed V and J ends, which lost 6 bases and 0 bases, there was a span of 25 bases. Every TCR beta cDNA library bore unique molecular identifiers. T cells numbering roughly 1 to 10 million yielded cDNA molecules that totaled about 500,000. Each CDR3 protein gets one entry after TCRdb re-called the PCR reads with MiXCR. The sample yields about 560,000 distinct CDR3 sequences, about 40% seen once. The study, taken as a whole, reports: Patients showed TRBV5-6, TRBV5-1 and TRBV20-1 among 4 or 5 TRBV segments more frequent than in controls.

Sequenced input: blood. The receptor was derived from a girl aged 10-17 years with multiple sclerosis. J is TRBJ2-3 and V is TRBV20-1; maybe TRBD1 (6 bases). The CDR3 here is CSANIQGLRTASTDTQYF. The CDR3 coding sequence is TGCAGTGCCAACATTCAGGGCCTCCGGACAGCTAGCACAGATACGCAGTATTTT.